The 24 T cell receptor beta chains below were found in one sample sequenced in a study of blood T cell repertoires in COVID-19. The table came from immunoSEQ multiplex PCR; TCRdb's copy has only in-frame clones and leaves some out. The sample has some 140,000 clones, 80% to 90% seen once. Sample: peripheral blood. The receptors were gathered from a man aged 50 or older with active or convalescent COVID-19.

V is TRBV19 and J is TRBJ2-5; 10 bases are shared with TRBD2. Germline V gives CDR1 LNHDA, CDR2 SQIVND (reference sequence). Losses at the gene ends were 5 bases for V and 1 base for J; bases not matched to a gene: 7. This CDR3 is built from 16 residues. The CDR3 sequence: CASSEERGGPQETQYF. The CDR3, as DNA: TGTGCCAGTAGTGAAGAGCGGGGGGGCCCCCAAGAGACCCAGTACTTC.

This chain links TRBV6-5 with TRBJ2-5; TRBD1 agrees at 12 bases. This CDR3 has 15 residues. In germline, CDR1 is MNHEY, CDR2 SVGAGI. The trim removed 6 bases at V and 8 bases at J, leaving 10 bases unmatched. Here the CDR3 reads CASRVPGQGAGTQYF. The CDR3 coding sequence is TGTGCCAGCAGGGTCCCGGGACAGGGGGCGGGTACCCAGTACTTC.

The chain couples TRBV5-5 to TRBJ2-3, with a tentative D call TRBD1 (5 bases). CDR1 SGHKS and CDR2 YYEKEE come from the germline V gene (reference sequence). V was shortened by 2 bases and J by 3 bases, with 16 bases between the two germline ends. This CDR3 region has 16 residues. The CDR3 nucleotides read TGTGCCAGCAGCTTCCAAGTCAGGGTAGGGACAGATACGCAGTATTTT. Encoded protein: CASSFQVRVGTDTQYF. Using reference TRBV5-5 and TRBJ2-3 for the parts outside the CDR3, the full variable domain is DAGVTQSPTHLIKTRGQQVTLRCSPISGHKSVSWYQQVLGQGPQFIFQYYEKEERGRGNFPDRFSARQFPNYSSELNVNALLLGDSALYLCASSFQVRVGTDTQYFGPGTRLTVL.

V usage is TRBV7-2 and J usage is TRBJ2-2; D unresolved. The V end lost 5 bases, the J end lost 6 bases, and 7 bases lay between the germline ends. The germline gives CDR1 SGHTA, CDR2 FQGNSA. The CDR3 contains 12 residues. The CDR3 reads CASSTLAGELFF. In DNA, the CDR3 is TGTGCCAGCAGCACTTTGGCCGGGGAGCTGTTTTTT.

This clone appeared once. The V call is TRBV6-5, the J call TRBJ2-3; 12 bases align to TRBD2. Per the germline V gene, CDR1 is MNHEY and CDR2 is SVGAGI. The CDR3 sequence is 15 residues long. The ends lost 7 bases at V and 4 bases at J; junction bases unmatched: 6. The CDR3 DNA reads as TGTGCCAGCACTGTGACTAGCGGGAGTTCAGATACGCAGTATTTT. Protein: CASTVTSGSSDTQYF.

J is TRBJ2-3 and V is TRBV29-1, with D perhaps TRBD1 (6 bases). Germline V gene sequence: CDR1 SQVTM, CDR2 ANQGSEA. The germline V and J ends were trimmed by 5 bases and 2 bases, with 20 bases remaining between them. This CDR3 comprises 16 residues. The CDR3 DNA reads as TGCAGCGTTCGCCACGGGCCGACAGGCTTCACAGATACGCAGTATTTT. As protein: CSVRHGPTGFTDTQYF.

CDR3 in amino acids: CASSEYYSPQHF. The CDR3, as DNA: TGTGCCAGCAGCGAATACTATTCGCCCCAGCATTTT. The chain joins TRBV6-2 or TRBV6-3 to TRBJ1-5; D call uncertain. Germline CDR1 reads MNHEY; CDR2 reads SVGEGT. The CDR3 runs to 12 residues. Trimming took 6 bases from V and 9 from J, leaving 12 bases between them.

The CDR3 DNA sequence: TGTGCCACCAGCAGAGACCAGGGGATCCAGCCCCAGCATTTT. This translates into CATSRDQGIQPQHF. This chain connects TRBV15 to TRBJ1-5, with D possibly being TRBD1 (6 bases). Per the germline V gene, CDR1 is LNHNV and CDR2 is YYDKDF (reference sequence). CDR3 length: 14 amino acids. The V and J ends lost 0 bases and 7 bases respectively, with 10 bases between them.

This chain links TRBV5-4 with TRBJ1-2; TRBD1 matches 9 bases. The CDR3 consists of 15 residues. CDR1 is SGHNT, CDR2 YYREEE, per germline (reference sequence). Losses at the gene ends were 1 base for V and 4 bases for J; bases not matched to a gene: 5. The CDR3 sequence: CASSLTTGGLYGYTF. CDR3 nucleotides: TGTGCCAGCAGCTTGACTACAGGGGGCCTCTATGGCTACACCTTC.

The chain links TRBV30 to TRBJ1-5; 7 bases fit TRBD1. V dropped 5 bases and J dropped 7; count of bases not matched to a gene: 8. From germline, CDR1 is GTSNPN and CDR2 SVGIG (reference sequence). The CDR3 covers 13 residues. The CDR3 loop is CAWSGTGEQPQHF. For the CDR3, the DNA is TGTGCCTGGTCGGGCACAGGGGAACAGCCCCAGCATTTT.

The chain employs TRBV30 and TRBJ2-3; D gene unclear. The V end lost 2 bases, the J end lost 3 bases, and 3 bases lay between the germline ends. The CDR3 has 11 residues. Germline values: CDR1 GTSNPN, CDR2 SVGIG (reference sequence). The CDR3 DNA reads TGTGCCTGGAGTCGGACAGATACGCAGTATTTT. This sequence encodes CAWSRTDTQYF.

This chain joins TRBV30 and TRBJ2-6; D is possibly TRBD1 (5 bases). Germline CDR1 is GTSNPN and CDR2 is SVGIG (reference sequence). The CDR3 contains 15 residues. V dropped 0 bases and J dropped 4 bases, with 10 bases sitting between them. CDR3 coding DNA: TGTGCCTGGAGTGTAGCAGGGCCGGGGGCCAACGTCCTGACTTTC. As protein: CAWSVAGPGANVLTF.

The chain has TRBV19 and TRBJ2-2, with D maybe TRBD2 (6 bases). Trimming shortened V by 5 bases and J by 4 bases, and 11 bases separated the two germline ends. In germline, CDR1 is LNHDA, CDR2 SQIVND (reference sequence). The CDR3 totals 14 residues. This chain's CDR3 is CASSGARGTGELFF. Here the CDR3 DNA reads TGTGCCAGTAGTGGGGCGCGGGGCACCGGGGAGCTGTTTTTT.

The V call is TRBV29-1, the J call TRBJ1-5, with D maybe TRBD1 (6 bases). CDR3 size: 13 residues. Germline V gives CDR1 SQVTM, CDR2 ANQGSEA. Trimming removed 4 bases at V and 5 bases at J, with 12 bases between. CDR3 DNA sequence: TGCAGCGTTGGCGGCAGGGGAGATCAGCCCCAGCATTTT. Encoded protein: CSVGGRGDQPQHF.

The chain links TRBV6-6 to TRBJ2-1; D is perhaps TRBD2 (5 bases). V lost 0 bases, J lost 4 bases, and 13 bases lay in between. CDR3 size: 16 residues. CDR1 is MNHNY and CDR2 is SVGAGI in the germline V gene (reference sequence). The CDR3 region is CASSYSRLAVYNEQFF. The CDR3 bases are TGTGCCAGCAGTTACTCGCGGCTAGCAGTATACAATGAGCAGTTCTTC.

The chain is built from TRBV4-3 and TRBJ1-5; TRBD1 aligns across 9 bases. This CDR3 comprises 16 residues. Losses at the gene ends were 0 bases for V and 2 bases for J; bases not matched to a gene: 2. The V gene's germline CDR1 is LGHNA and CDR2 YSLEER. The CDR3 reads CASSQERTGGNQPQHF. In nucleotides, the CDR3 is TGCGCCAGCAGCCAAGAGAGGACAGGGGGCAATCAGCCCCAGCATTTT.

The CDR3 sequence is CASSPDHTGGTDTQYF. The CDR3 bases are TGTGCCAGTAGTCCTGACCATACAGGGGGCACAGATACGCAGTATTTT. The gene calls are TRBV19 and TRBJ2-3, with 7 positions matching TRBD1. Germline V lookup: CDR1 LNHDA, CDR2 SQIVND (reference sequence). This CDR3 is 16 amino acids long. Unmatched junction bases numbered 9, after V lost 5 bases and J lost 1 base.

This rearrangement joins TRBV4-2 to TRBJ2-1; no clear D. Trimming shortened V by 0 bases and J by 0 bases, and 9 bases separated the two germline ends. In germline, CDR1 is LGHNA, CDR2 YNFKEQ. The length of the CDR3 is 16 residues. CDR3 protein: CASSQEVDNSYNEQFF. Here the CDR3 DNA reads TGTGCCAGCAGCCAAGAGGTCGACAACTCCTACAATGAGCAGTTCTTC.

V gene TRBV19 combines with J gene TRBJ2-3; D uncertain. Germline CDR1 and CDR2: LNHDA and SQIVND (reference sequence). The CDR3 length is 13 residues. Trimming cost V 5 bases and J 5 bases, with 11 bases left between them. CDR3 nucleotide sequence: TGTGCCAGTAGTCCAAGACCAGGAGATACGCAGTATTTT. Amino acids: CASSPRPGDTQYF.

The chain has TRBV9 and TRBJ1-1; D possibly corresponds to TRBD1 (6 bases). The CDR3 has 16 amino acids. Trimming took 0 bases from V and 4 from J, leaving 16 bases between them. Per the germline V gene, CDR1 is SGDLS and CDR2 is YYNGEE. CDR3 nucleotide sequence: TGTGCCAGCAGCGTAGCGGGGACATCGTGGGGCACTGAAGCTTTCTTT. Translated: CASSVAGTSWGTEAFF.

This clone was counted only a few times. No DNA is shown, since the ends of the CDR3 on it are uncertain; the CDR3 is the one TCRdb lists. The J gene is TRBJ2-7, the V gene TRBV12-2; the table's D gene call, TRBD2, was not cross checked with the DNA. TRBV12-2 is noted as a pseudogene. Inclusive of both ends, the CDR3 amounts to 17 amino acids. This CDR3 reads CASRSRGVAGGSYEQYF.

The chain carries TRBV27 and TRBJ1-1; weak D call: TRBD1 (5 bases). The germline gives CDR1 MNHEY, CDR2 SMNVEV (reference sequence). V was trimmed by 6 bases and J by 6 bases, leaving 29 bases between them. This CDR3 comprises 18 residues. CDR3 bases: TGTGCCAGCAGACCACTACCCGACCGCAAGGGGCTGTGGGCTGAAGCTTTCTTT. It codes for CASRPLPDRKGLWAEAFF.

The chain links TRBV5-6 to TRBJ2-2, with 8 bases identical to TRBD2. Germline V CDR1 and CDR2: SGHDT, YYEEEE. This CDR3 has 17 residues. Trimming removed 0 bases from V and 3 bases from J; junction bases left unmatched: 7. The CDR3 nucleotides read TGTGCCAGCAGCTTGGTCATGATCGGGGGGGACACCGGGGAGCTGTTTTTT. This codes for CASSLVMIGGDTGELFF. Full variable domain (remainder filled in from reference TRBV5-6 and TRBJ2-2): DAGVTQSPTHLIKTRGQQVTLRCSPKSGHDTVSWYQQALGQGPQFIFQYYEEEERQRGNFPDRFSGHQFPNYSSELNVNALLLGDSALYLCASSLVMIGGDTGELFFGEGSRLTVL.

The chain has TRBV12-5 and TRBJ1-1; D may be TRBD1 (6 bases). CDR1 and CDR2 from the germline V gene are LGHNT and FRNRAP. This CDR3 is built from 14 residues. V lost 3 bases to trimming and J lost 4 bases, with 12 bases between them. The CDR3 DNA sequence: TGTGCTAGTGGTTTTGGGGGCGCCCTCACTGAAGCTTTCTTT. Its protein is CASGFGGALTEAFF.